The entry that follows covers one T cell receptor (beta chain) sequence. V shed 1 base and J 2 bases; nucleotides not matched to a gene: 2. Germline lookup yields CDR1 SGHNT and CDR2 YENEEA. The CDR3 extends over 15 amino acids. This entry belongs to a study of blood T cell repertoires in COVID-19. Some clones are missing from TCRdb's copy, which holds only in-frame ones; the method was immunoSEQ multiplex PCR. The sample comprises 250,000 to 300,000 clones, 80% to 95% of which are singletons, and around 2.2% rests with the top ten. The sequenced sample was peripheral blood. This chain links TRBV11-3 with TRBJ2-1, with 7 bases identical to TRBD1. The receptor comes from a woman in her 30s with COVID-19, enrolled during active disease. CDR3 nucleotides: TGTGCCAGCAGCTTAGGTCAGGGGGCCTACAATGAGCAGTTCTTC. Protein product: CASSLGQGAYNEQFF.